Sequencing of this TCR beta chain was carried out in a study of T cells after yellow fever vaccination. General observations from the study: The secondary T-cell response peaked on day 5, not day 15, but was weaker.

This clonotype was observed a few times. What it binds is not known. TCRdb used MiXCR to reprocess the 5' RACE reads, holding one entry per CDR3 protein. The sample holds over 300,000 distinct CDR3 sequences; 6.5% to 8.5% are singletons and the top ten take about 18%. V was trimmed by 4 bases and J by 1 base, leaving 16 bases between them. CDR3 length equals 16 residues. Per the germline V gene, CDR1 is MGHRA and CDR2 is YSYEKL. This TCR was sampled from a man between 18 and 35 years old who received the YFV17D yellow fever vaccine. The sample consisted of PBMCs, taken more than 35 days after the first yellow fever vaccination. This chain uses TRBV4-1 with TRBJ1-1; D remains unclear. DNA of the CDR3: TGCGCCAGCAGCCTAGCAGTCTTATCTCGGAACACTGAAGCTTTCTTT. This sequence encodes CASSLAVLSRNTEAFF.